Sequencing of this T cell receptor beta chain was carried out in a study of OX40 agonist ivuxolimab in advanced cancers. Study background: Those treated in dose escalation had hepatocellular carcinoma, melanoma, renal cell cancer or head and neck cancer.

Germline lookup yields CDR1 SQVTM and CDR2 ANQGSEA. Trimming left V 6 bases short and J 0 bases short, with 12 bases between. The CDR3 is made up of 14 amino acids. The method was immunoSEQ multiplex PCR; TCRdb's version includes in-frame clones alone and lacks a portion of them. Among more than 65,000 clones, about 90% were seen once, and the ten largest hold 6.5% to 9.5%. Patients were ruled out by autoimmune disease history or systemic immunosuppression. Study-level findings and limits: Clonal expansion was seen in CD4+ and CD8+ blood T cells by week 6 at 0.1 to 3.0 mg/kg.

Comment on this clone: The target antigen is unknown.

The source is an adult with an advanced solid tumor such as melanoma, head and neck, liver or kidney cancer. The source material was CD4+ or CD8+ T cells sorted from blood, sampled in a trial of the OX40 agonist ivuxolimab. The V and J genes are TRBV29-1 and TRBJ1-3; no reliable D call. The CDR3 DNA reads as TGCAGCGTCGCAGACCGGAGCTCTGGAAACACCATATATTTT. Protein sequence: CSVADRSSGNTIYF.